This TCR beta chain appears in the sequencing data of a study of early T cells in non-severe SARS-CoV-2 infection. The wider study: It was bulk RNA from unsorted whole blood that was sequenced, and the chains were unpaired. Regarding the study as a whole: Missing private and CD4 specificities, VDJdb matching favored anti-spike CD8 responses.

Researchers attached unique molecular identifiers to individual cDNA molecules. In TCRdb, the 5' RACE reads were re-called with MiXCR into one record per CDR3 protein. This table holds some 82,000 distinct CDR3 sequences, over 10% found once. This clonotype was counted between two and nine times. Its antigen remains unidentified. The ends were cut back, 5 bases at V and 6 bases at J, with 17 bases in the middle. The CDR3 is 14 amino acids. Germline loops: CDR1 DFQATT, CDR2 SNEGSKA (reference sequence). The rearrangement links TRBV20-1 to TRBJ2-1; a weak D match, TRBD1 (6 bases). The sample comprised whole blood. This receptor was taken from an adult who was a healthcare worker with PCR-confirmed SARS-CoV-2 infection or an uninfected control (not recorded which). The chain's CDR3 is CSAFRKSRGNEQFF. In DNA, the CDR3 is TGCAGTGCTTTCAGGAAGTCCAGGGGCAATGAGCAGTTCTTC.